The clone carrying this T cell receptor (beta chain) occurred many times. Its cognate antigen is unknown. This specimen belongs to a study of CD8 T cells in ankylosing spondylitis. Study-wide results and caveats: Matched ankylosing spondylitis synovial fluid reportedly showed significant enrichment of disease-linked clones. CD8+ disease-linked clones were present at relatively low frequencies in blood.

TCRdb ran MiXCR on the 5' RACE reads and lists one entry per CDR3 protein. The repertoire holds approximately 100,000 distinct CDR3 sequences, with about 8% as singletons. This receptor was identified in a male donor with ankylosing spondylitis or in good health (not recorded which). The sequencing sample was made of blood, either unsorted or a sorted T cell fraction (not recorded which).

The CDR3 is CASSWSTDQPQHF. DNA for the CDR3: TGTGCCAGCAGTTGGTCCACCGATCAGCCCCAGCATTTT. The chain joins TRBV12-3 or TRBV12-4 to TRBJ1-5; D remains unclear. V lost 4 bases and J lost 5, with 9 bases in between. CDR3 length: 13 residues.